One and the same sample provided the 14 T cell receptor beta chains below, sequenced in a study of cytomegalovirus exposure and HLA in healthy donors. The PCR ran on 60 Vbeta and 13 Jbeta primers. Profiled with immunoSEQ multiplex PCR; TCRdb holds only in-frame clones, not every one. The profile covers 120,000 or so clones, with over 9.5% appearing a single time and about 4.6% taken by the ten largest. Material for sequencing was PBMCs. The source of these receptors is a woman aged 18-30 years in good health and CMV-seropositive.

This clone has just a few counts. CDR3 nucleotide sequence: TGTGCCAGCAGTTTCGGGAGGTCCTACAATGAGCAGTTCTTC. Its translation: CASSFGRSYNEQFF. The V call is TRBV27, the J call TRBJ2-1; 7 bases agree with TRBD2. J was trimmed by 1 base and V by 3 bases; bases with no gene match: 0. The CDR3 length is 14 residues. CDR1 and CDR2 from the germline V gene are MNHEY and SMNVEV (reference sequence).

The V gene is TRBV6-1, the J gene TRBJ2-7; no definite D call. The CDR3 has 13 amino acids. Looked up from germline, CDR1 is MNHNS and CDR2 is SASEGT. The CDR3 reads CATLSGYSYEQYF. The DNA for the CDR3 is TGTGCAACCTTATCAGGTTATTCCTACGAGCAGTACTTC.

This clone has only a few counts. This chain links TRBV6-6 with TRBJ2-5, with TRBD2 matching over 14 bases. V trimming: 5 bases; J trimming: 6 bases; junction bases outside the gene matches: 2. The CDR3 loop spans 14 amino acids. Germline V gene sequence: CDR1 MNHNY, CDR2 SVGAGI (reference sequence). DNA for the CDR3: TGTGCCAGCAGTGGGACTAGCGGGAGCAAGACCCAGTACTTC. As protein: CASSGTSGSKTQYF.

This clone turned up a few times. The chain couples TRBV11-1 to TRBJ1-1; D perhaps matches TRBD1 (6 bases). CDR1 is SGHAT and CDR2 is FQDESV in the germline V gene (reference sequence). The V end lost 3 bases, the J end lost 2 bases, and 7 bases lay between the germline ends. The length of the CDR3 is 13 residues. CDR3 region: CASSLDRNTEAFF. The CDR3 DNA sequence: TGTGCCAGCAGCTTGGACAGAAACACTGAAGCTTTCTTT. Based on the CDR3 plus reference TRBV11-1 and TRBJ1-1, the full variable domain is EAEVAQSPRYKITEKSQAVAFWCDPISGHATLYWYRQILGQGPELLVQFQDESVVDDSQLPKDRFSAERLKGVDSTLKIQPAELGDSAMYLCASSLDRNTEAFFGQGTRLTVV.

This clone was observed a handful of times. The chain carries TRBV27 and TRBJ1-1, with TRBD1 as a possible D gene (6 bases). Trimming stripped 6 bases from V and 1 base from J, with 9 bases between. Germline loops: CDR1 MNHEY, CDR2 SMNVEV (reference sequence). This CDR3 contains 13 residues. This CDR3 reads CASRSGANTEAFF. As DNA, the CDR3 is TGTGCCAGCAGATCAGGGGCGAACACTGAAGCTTTCTTT.

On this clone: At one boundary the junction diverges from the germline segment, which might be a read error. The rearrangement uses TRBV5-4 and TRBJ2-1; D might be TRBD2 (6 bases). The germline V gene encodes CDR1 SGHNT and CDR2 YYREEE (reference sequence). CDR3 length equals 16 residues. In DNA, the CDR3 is TGTGCCAGCAGCTTGGTCCCAGCGGGCACCTACAGTGAGCAGTTCTTC. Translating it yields CASSLVPAGTYSEQFF.

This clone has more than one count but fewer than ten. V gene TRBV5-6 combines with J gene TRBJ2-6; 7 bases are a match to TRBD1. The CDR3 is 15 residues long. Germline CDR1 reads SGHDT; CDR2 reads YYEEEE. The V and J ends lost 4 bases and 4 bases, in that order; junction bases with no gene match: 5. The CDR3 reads CASSRTGAGANVLTF. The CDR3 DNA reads TGTGCCAGCAGCCGAACAGGGGCCGGGGCCAACGTCCTGACTTTC. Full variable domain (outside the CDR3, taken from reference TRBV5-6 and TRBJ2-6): DAGVTQSPTHLIKTRGQQVTLRCSPKSGHDTVSWYQQALGQGPQFIFQYYEEEERQRGNFPDRFSGHQFPNYSSELNVNALLLGDSALYLCASSRTGAGANVLTFGAGSRLTVL.

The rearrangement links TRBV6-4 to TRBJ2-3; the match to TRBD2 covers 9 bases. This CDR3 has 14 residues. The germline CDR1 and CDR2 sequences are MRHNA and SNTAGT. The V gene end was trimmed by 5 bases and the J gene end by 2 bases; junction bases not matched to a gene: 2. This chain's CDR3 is CASSPSGITDTQYF. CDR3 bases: TGTGCCAGCAGTCCTAGCGGGATCACAGATACGCAGTATTTT.

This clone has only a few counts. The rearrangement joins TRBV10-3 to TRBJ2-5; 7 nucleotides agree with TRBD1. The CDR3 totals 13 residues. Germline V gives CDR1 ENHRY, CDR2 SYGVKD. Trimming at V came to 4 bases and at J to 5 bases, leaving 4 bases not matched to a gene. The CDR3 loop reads CAISGGQRETQYF. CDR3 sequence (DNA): TGTGCCATCAGTGGGGGACAGAGGGAGACCCAGTACTTC.

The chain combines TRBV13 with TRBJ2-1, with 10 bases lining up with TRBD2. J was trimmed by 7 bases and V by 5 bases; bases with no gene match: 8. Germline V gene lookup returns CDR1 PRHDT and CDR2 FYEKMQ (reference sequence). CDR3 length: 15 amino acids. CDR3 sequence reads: CASSKSGGARNEQFF. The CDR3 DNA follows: TGTGCCAGCAGCAAAAGCGGGGGGGCTCGGAATGAGCAGTTCTTC.

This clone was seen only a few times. The DNA of the CDR3 is TGTGCCAGCAGCTTAGCTGGCGGGGGACGAGCCGGGGAGCTGTTTTTT. It encodes CASSLAGGGRAGELFF. V usage is TRBV7-6 and J usage is TRBJ2-2; 7 bases align to TRBD2. Trimming took 0 bases from V and 6 from J; bases not matched to a gene: 7. The CDR3 has 16 residues. CDR1 is SGHVS, CDR2 FNYEAQ, per germline.

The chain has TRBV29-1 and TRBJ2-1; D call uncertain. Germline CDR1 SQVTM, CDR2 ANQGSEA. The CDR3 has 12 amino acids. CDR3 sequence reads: CAIPLNYNEQFF. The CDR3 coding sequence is TGCGCTATCCCCCTAAATTACAATGAGCAGTTCTTC.

CDR3 bases: TGTGCCAGCAGTACGCGCTTGGACGAGCAGTACTTC. Translated: CASSTRLDEQYF. The gene calls are TRBV6-1 and TRBJ2-7; D is uncertain. The CDR3 is 12 amino acids. The V gene's germline CDR1 is MNHNS and CDR2 SASEGT. V was pared by 5 bases and J by 5 bases, with 10 bases between.

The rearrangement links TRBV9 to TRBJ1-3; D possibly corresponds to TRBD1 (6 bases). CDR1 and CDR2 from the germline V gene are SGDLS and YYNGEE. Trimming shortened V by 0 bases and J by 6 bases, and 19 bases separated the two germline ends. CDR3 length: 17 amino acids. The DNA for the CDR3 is TGTGCCAGCAGCGTAGTGGCGGGAAGGGGGGGAGAAAACACCATATATTTT. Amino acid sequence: CASSVVAGRGGENTIYF.